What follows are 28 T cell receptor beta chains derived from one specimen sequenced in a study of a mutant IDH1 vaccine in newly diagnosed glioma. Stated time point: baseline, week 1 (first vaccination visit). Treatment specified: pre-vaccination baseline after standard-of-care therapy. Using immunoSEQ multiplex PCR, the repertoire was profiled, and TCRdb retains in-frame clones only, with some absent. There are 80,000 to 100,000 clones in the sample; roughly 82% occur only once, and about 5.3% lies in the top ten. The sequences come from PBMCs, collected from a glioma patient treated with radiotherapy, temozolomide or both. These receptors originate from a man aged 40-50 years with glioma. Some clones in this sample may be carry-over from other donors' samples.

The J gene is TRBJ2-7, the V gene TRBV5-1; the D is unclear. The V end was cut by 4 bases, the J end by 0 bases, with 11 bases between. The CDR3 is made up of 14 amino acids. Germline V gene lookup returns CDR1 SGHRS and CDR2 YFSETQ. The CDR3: CASSQDPDSYEQYF. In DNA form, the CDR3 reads TGCGCCAGCAGCCAAGATCCGGACTCCTACGAGCAGTACTTC.

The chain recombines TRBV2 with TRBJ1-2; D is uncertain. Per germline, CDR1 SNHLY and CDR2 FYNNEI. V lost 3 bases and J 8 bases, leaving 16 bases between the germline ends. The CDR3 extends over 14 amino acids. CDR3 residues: CASSDKGNVGGYTF. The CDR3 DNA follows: TGTGCCAGCAGTGACAAGGGAAATGTAGGCGGCTACACCTTC.

CDR3 sequence (DNA): TGTGCCAGCAGCTCCTGGGACAGCCCGAGCAGGTACGAGCAGTACTTC. Translating gives CASSSWDSPSRYEQYF. This sequence joins TRBV5-4 and TRBJ2-7, with 7 nucleotides matching TRBD1. The ends lost 3 bases at V and 4 bases at J; junction bases unmatched: 13. This CDR3 is built from 16 residues. Germline CDR1 reads SGHNT; CDR2 reads YYREEE (reference sequence). The full variable domain, its missing parts supplied by reference TRBV5-4 and TRBJ2-7, is ETGVTQSPTHLIKTRGQQVTLRCSSQSGHNTVSWYQQALGQGPQFIFQYYREEENGRGNFPPRFSGLQFPNYSSELNVNALELDDSALYLCASSSWDSPSRYEQYFGPGTRLTVT.

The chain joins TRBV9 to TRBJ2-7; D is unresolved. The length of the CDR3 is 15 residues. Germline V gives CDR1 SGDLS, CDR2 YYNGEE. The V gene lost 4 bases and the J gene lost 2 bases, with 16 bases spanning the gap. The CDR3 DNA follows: TGTGCCAGCAGCCCCCGCCACAGTTCCGCCTACGAGCAGTACTTC. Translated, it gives CASSPRHSSAYEQYF.

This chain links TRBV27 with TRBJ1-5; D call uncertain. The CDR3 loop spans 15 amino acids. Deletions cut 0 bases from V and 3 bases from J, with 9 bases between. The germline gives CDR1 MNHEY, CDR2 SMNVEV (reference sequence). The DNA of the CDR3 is TGTGCCAGCAGTTTATCGATGGCAGTCAATCAGCCCCAGCATTTT. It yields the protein CASSLSMAVNQPQHF.

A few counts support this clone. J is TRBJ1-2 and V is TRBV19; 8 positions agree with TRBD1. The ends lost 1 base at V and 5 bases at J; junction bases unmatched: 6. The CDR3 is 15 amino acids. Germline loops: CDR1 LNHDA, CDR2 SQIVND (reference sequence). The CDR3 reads CASSIASDRVYGYTF. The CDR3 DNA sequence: TGTGCCAGTAGTATAGCCTCGGACAGGGTATATGGCTACACCTTC.

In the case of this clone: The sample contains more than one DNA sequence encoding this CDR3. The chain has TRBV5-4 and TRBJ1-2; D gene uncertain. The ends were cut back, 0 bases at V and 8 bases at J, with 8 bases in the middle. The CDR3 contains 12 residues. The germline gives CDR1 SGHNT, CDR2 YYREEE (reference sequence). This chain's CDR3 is CASSLDSHGYTF. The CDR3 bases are TGTGCCAGCAGCTTGGACAGCCACGGCTACACCTTC.

The CDR3 spells CASSLEGRGDNEQFF. Written as DNA, the CDR3 is TGTGCCAGCAGCTTAGAAGGGCGGGGGGACAATGAGCAGTTCTTC. V usage is TRBV7-9 and J usage is TRBJ2-1; 8 bases are a match to TRBD2. Germline V lookup: CDR1 SEHNR, CDR2 FQNEAQ (reference sequence). The CDR3 runs to 15 residues. V dropped 1 base and J dropped 5; count of bases not matched to a gene: 4.

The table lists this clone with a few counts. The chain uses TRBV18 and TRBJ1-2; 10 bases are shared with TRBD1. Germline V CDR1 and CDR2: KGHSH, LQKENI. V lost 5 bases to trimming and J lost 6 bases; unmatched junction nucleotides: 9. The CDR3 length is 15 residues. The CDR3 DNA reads TGTGCCAGCTCAGAGGACAGGGGGTCTGTACATGGCTACACCTTC. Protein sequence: CASSEDRGSVHGYTF.

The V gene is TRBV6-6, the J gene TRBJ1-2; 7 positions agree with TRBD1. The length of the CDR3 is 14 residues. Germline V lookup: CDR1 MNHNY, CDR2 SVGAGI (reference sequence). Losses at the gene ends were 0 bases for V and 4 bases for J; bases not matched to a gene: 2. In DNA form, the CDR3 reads TGTGCCAGCAGTTACTCCCGGGACAGCTATGGCTACACCTTC. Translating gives CASSYSRDSYGYTF.

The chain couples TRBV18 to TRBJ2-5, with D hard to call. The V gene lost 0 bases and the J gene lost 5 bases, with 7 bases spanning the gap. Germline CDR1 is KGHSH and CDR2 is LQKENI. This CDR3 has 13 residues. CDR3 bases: TGTGCCAGCTCACCACCGGGCTTGGAGACCCAGTACTTC. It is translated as CASSPPGLETQYF.

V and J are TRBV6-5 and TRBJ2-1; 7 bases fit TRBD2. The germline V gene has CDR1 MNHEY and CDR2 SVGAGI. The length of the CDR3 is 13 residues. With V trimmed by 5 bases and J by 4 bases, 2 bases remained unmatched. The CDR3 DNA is TGTGCCAGCAGTAGGGGAGGGTACAATGAGCAGTTCTTC. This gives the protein CASSRGGYNEQFF.

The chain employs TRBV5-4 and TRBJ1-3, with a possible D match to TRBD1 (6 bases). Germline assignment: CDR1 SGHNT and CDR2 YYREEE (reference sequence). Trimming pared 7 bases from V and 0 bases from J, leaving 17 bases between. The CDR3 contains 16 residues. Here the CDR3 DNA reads TGTGCCAGCGGTCCGGGACACCAATCCTCTGGAAACACCATATATTTT. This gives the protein CASGPGHQSSGNTIYF.

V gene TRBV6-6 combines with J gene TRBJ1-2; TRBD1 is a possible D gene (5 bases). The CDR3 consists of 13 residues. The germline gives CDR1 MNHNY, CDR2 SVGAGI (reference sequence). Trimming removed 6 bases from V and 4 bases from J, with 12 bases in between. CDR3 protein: CASRSQAVYGYTF. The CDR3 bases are TGTGCCAGCAGATCACAGGCAGTCTATGGCTACACCTTC.

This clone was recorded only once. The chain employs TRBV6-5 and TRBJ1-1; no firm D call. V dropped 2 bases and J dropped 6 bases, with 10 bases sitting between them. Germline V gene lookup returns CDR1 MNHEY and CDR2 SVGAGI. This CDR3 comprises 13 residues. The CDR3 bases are TGTGCCAGCAGTTACAACCGTGGCGCTGAAGCTTTCTTT. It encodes CASSYNRGAEAFF.

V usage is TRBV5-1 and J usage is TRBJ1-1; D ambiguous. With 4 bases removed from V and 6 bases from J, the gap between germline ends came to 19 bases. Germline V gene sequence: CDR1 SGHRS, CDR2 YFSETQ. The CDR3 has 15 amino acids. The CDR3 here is CASSRTTDDGPEAFF. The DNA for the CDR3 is TGCGCCAGCAGCCGGACGACCGATGACGGACCTGAAGCTTTCTTT.

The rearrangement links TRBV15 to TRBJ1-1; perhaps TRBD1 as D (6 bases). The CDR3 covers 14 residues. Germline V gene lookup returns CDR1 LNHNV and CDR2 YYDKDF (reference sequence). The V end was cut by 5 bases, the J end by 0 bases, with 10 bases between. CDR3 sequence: CATSPQGLNTEAFF. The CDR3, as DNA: TGTGCCACCAGCCCCCAGGGGTTGAACACTGAAGCTTTCTTT.

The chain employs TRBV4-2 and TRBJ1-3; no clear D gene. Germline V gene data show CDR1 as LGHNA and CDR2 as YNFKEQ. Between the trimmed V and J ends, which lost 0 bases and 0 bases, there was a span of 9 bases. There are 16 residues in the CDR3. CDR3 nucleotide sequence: TGTGCCAGCAGCCAAGATGACGGCCTCTCTGGAAACACCATATATTTT. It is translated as CASSQDDGLSGNTIYF.

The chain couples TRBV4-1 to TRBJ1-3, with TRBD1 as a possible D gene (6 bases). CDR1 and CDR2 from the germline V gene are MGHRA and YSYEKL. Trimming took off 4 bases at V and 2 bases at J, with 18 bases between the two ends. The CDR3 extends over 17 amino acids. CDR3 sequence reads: CASSLLGQGQPGNTIYF. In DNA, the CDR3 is TGCGCCAGCAGCCTCCTGGGGCAGGGGCAGCCTGGAAACACCATATATTTT.

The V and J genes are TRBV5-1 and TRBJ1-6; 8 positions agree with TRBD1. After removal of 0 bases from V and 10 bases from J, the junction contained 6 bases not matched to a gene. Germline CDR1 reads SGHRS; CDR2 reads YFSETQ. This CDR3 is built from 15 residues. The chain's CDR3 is CASSLAGQARSPLHF. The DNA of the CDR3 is TGCGCCAGCAGCTTGGCGGGACAGGCTCGATCACCCCTCCACTTT. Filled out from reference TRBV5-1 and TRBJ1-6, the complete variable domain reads KAGVTQTPRYLIKTRGQQVTLSCSPISGHRSVSWYQQTPGQGLQFLFEYFSETQRNKGNFPGRFSGRQFSNSRSEMNVSTLELGDSALYLCASSLAGQARSPLHFGNGTRLTVT.

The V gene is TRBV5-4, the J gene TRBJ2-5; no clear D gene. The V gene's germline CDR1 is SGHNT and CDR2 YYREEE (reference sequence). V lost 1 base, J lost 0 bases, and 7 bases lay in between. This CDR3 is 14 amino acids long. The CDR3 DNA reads TGTGCCAGCAGCTTGCCCCAGTACCAAGAGACCCAGTACTTC. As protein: CASSLPQYQETQYF.

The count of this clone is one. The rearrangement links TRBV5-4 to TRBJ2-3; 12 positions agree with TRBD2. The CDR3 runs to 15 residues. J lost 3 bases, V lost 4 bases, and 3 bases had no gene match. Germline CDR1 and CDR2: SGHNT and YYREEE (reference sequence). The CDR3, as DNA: TGTGCCAGCAGCGGCACTAGCGGGGGGACAGATACGCAGTATTTT. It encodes CASSGTSGGTDTQYF.

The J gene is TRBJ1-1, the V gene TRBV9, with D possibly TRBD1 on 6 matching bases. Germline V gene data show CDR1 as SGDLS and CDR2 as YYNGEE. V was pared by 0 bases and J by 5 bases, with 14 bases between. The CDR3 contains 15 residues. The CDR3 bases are TGTGCCAGCAGCGTAGGGGCGGGGGCGAGGACTGAAGCTTTCTTT. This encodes CASSVGAGARTEAFF.

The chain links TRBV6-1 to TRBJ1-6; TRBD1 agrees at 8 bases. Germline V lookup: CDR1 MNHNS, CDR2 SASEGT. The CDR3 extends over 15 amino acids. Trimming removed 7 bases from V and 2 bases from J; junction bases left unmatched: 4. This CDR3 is CASNLDRAYNSPLHF. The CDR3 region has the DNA TGTGCCAGCAATTTGGACAGGGCCTATAATTCACCCCTCCACTTT.

The CDR3 reads CASSPDGFYGYTF. As DNA, the CDR3 is TGTGCCAGTAGTCCCGACGGCTTCTATGGCTACACCTTC. The chain joins TRBV19 to TRBJ1-2; the D is unclear. V was cut by 5 bases and J by 4 bases, with 11 bases left in between. This CDR3 spans 13 amino acids. The germline CDR1 and CDR2 sequences are LNHDA and SQIVND (reference sequence).

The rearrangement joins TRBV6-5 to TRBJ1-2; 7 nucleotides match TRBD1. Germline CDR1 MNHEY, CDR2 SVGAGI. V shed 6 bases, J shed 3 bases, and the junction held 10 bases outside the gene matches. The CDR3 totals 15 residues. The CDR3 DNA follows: TGTGCCAGCAGGACTTATGACAGGGCAGACTATGGCTACACCTTC. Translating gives CASRTYDRADYGYTF.

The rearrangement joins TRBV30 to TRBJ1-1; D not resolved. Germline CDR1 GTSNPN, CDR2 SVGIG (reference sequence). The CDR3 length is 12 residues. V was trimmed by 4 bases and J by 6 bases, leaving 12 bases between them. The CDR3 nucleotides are TGTGCCTGGAAAGGAGGCGGGGCTGAAGCTTTCTTT. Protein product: CAWKGGGAEAFF.

The CDR3 region is CASSLRLAGSTDTQYF. Written as DNA, the CDR3 is TGTGCCAGCAGCTTGAGGTTAGCGGGGAGCACAGATACGCAGTATTTT. J is TRBJ2-3 and V is TRBV5-4; 8 bases match TRBD2. J was trimmed by 0 bases and V by 1 base; bases with no gene match: 4. The CDR3 loop spans 16 amino acids. Germline values: CDR1 SGHNT, CDR2 YYREEE (reference sequence).